Shown below are 30 T cell receptor beta chains from a single sample sequenced in a study of T cells in Graves' hyperthyroidism and ophthalmopathy. The CDR3 regions of TCR beta were amplified from RNA transcripts. The HTBI primer set drove a first-round RT-PCR of the TCR CDR3. In TCRdb, the multiplex PCR reads were re-called with MiXCR into one record per CDR3 protein. Of hundreds of thousands of distinct CDR3 sequences in the sample, over 12% were seen once. The sequenced sample consisted of blood. The receptors were sampled from a woman aged 40-49 years with Graves' ophthalmopathy.

This clonotype was seen at least ten times. The chain employs TRBV27 and TRBJ1-6; TRBD1 aligns across 7 bases. The CDR3 has 19 residues. The V gene end was trimmed by 0 bases and the J gene end by 5 bases; junction bases not matched to a gene: 13. Germline lookup yields CDR1 MNHEY and CDR2 SMNVEV (reference sequence). The DNA for the CDR3 is TGTGCCAGCAGTTTATCGATGGACAGGCCAAAGCGGAATAATTCACCCCTCCACTTT. Encoded protein: CASSLSMDRPKRNNSPLHF.

The rearrangement links TRBV6-1 to TRBJ2-7; 8 nucleotides line up with TRBD2. From germline, CDR1 is MNHNS and CDR2 SASEGT. This CDR3 is built from 15 residues. The V segment lost 5 bases and the J segment 9 bases; nucleotides outside the gene matches: 15. CDR3 DNA: TGTGCCAGCAGTCCCGGTTCTAGCGGGCGACCCGGGCAGTACTTC. Translation: CASSPGSSGRPGQYF.

In its sample, this clonotype was seen many times. The rearrangement uses TRBV15 and TRBJ1-5; D possibly corresponds to TRBD1 (5 bases). V lost 5 bases and J 3 bases, leaving 11 bases between the germline ends. Germline values: CDR1 LNHNV, CDR2 YYDKDF (reference sequence). This CDR3 spans 14 amino acids. The CDR3 is CATSRGGINQPQHF. CDR3 nucleotides: TGTGCCACCAGCCGTGGGGGGATCAATCAGCCCCAGCATTTT.

This clonotype has a count of ten or more. The V gene is TRBV30, the J gene TRBJ2-5, with D possibly called TRBD1 or TRBD2 (5 bases each). With 1 base removed from V and 5 bases from J, the gap between germline ends came to 5 bases. Per the germline V gene, CDR1 is GTSNPN and CDR2 is SVGIG (reference sequence). The CDR3 is made up of 11 amino acids. Written as DNA, the CDR3 is TGTGCCTGGAGTGGGGGGGAGACCCAGTACTTC. The encoded protein is CAWSGGETQYF.

This clonotype was picked up many times. V is TRBV6-2 or TRBV6-3 and J is TRBJ2-7; D is ambiguous. V was shortened by 6 bases and J by 7 bases, with 16 bases between the two germline ends. This CDR3 has 13 residues. The germline V gene encodes CDR1 MNHEY and CDR2 SVGEGT. The CDR3 region has the DNA TGTGCCAGCAGCCCGACTCAAGTTTCAGAGCAGTACTTC. Its translation is CASSPTQVSEQYF.

In its sample, this clonotype was seen a few times. The chain joins TRBV27 to TRBJ1-1; D not resolved. Trimming took 7 bases from V and 0 from J, leaving 9 bases between them. The V gene's germline CDR1 is MNHEY and CDR2 SMNVEV (reference sequence). The CDR3 runs 13 residues. The chain's CDR3 is CASTPALNTEAFF. CDR3 nucleotides: TGTGCCAGCACCCCGGCCCTGAACACTGAAGCTTTCTTT.

The CDR3 DNA is TGTGCCAGCTCACCACCCAGGGACAGGGGGTACGAGCAGTACTTC. It specifies CASSPPRDRGYEQYF. This sequence joins TRBV18 and TRBJ2-7; TRBD1 matches at 11 bases. The germline gives CDR1 KGHSH, CDR2 LQKENI. J gave up 4 bases and V 0 bases, and 2 bases lay outside the gene matches. The CDR3 length is 15 residues.

This clonotype was recorded many times. V usage is TRBV28 and J usage is TRBJ1-2; no definite D call. Germline-derived CDR1 and CDR2 are MDHEN and SYDVKM. Trimming stripped 4 bases from V and 8 bases from J, with 11 bases between. The CDR3 consists of 12 residues. The CDR3 DNA reads TGTGCCAGCAGTTATTCAGAAGGGGGCTACACCTTC. It yields the protein CASSYSEGGYTF.

This clonotype was detected a few times. V usage is TRBV6-1 and J usage is TRBJ2-7; 10 bases agree with TRBD1. Looked up from germline, CDR1 is MNHNS and CDR2 is SASEGT. Trimming cost V 6 bases and J 4 bases; bases outside gene matches: 6. The CDR3 contains 14 residues. The CDR3 loop reads CASRMGTGDYEQYF. The DNA of the CDR3 is TGTGCCAGCAGGATGGGGACAGGGGATTACGAGCAGTACTTC.

The rearrangement uses TRBV6-1 and TRBJ2-7; 12 nucleotides agree with TRBD2. The CDR3 is 14 residues long. Germline values: CDR1 MNHNS, CDR2 SASEGT. V dropped 8 bases and J dropped 4; count of bases not matched to a gene: 6. CDR3 region: CASGTGLAGYEQYF. CDR3 coding DNA: TGTGCCAGCGGAACAGGACTAGCGGGGTACGAGCAGTACTTC.

This clonotype was seen repeatedly, ten times or more. The V call is TRBV7-6, the J call TRBJ2-7; D is perhaps TRBD1 or TRBD2 (5 bases each). The germline CDR1 and CDR2 sequences are SGHVS and FNYEAQ. The CDR3 is made up of 13 amino acids. V was shortened by 3 bases and J by 4 bases, with 10 bases between the two germline ends. CDR3 residues: CASSFQGRYEQYF. As DNA, the CDR3 is TGTGCCAGCAGCTTCCAGGGACGGTACGAGCAGTACTTC.

This clonotype was found many times. This chain uses TRBV4-1 with TRBJ2-5, with D unresolved. The germline V and J ends were trimmed by 1 base and 5 bases, with 11 bases remaining between them. Germline V gene data show CDR1 as MGHRA and CDR2 as YSYEKL. The CDR3 has 14 amino acids. CDR3 protein: CASSQAPLLETQYF. CDR3 nucleotides: TGCGCCAGCAGCCAAGCCCCCCTCTTGGAGACCCAGTACTTC.

The chain is built from TRBV5-1 and TRBJ2-7; 9 bases match TRBD2. Looked up from germline, CDR1 is SGHRS and CDR2 is YFSETQ. The CDR3 loop spans 14 amino acids. Losses at the gene ends were 1 base for V and 7 bases for J; bases not matched to a gene: 6. The CDR3 sequence is CASSLILAGQEQYF. The DNA of the CDR3 is TGCGCCAGCAGCTTGATTCTAGCGGGACAGGAGCAGTACTTC.

A few counts support this clonotype. The chain uses TRBV29-1 and TRBJ2-4, with unresolved D. The CDR3 extends over 14 amino acids. CDR1 is SQVTM and CDR2 is ANQGSEA in the germline V gene. Trimming stripped 0 bases from V and 0 bases from J, with 6 bases between. This chain's CDR3 is CSVEEDLAKNIQYF. The CDR3 DNA is TGCAGCGTTGAAGAGGACCTAGCCAAAAACATTCAGTACTTC. Filled out from reference TRBV29-1 and TRBJ2-4, the complete variable domain reads SAVISQKPSRDICQRGTSLTIQCQVDSQVTMMFWYRQQPGQSLTLIATANQGSEATYESGFVIDKFPISRPNLTFSTLTVSNMSPEDSSIYLCSVEEDLAKNIQYFGAGTRLSVL.

The CDR3 spells CASGKGVPGTEAFF. In DNA, the CDR3 is TGTGCCAGCGGTAAGGGGGTCCCGGGCACTGAAGCTTTCTTT. The chain joins TRBV7-8 to TRBJ1-1; weak D call: TRBD1 (6 bases). The CDR3 runs 14 residues. Germline V gene data show CDR1 as SGHVS and CDR2 as FQNEAQ. V dropped 8 bases and J dropped 4 bases, with 17 bases sitting between them.

A single count supports this clonotype. A read error may explain this, as a much larger clone is one base away. The V call is TRBV5-1, the J call TRBJ1-5, with D unclear. CDR3 length: 14 residues. CDR1 is SGHRS and CDR2 is YFSETQ in the germline V gene. CDR3 sequence: CAGSLDAGNQPQHF. The CDR3 coding sequence is TGCGCCGGCAGCTTGGATGCGGGAAATCAGCCCCAGCATTTT.

This clonotype was detected ten times or more. V usage is TRBV12-3 or TRBV12-4 and J usage is TRBJ1-5, with TRBD1 matching over 12 bases. With V trimmed by 6 bases and J by 6 bases, 9 bases remained unmatched. This CDR3 region has 16 residues. The CDR3 DNA reads as TGTGCCAGCAGCTCCCCGGGACAGGGGGCTGGTCAGCCCCAGCATTTT. It codes for CASSSPGQGAGQPQHF.

The V call is TRBV6-2 or TRBV6-3, the J call TRBJ2-7, with TRBD1 identical over 9 bases. The junction had 14 bases not matched to a gene; V was cut back by 8 bases and J by 3 bases. This CDR3 contains 16 residues. Germline CDR1 reads MNHEY; CDR2 reads SVGEGT. The CDR3 DNA follows: TGTGCCAGCGGGTCCCCACTCGGGACAGGGTTCTACGAGCAGTACTTC. It codes for CASGSPLGTGFYEQYF.

This clonotype has at least ten counts. This chain connects TRBV11-3 to TRBJ1-2, with D possibly matching TRBD1 (5 bases). The CDR3 extends over 13 amino acids. V was clipped by 2 bases and J by 8 bases, with 12 bases between them. Germline V gene data show CDR1 as SGHNT and CDR2 as YENEEA. The CDR3: CASSLNAGGGYTF. The CDR3, as DNA: TGTGCCAGCAGCTTAAACGCCGGGGGGGGCTACACCTTC.

The sample holds many counts of this clonotype. The chain couples TRBV30 to TRBJ1-1; D is unresolved. The CDR3 is made up of 13 amino acids. The germline gives CDR1 GTSNPN, CDR2 SVGIG (reference sequence). Deletions cut 5 bases from V and 3 bases from J, with 13 bases between. The DNA of the CDR3 is TGTGCCTGGGAGGTGACTGCGGACACTGAAGCTTTCTTT. Translation: CAWEVTADTEAFF.

This clonotype was detected a few times. Possible read error: a much larger clone is one base away. J is TRBJ1-5 and V is TRBV2, with 8 bases that match TRBD1. Per the germline V gene, CDR1 is SNHLY and CDR2 is FYNNEI. The CDR3 runs 15 residues. The CDR3 here is CASSDRTGSSQPQHF. In DNA, the CDR3 is TGTGCCAGCAGTGATCGGACAGGGAGCAGTCAGCCCCAGCATTTT. The full variable domain, in which reference TRBV2 and TRBJ1-5 provide the parts outside the CDR3, is EPEVTQTPSHQVTQMGQEVILRCVPISNHLYFYWYRQILGQKVEFLVSFYNNEISEKSEIFDDQFSVERPDGSNFTLKIRSTKLEDSAMYFCASSDRTGSSQPQHFGDGTRLSIL.

In this sample, this clonotype turned up many times. The CDR3 is CASSQGGGGRPYEQYF. The CDR3 DNA reads as TGCGCCAGCAGCCAAGGAGGGGGCGGGAGGCCCTACGAGCAGTACTTC. The genes are TRBV4-1 and TRBJ2-7; TRBD2 is a possible D gene (8 bases). Germline CDR1 MGHRA, CDR2 YSYEKL. V lost 1 base, J lost 2 bases, and 15 bases lay in between. This CDR3 region has 16 residues.

This clonotype came up many times. This rearrangement joins TRBV6-5 to TRBJ2-7; possible D gene TRBD2, 6 bases. From germline, CDR1 is MNHEY and CDR2 SVGAGI. V dropped 8 bases and J dropped 4 bases, with 21 bases sitting between them. The CDR3 is made up of 15 amino acids. The CDR3 sequence is CASAGSGVNSYEQYF. The DNA for the CDR3 is TGTGCCAGCGCGGGAAGTGGTGTTAACTCGTACGAGCAGTACTTC.

This clonotype was counted a few times. The gene calls are TRBV4-2 and TRBJ2-7; maybe TRBD1 (6 bases). V was clipped by 0 bases and J by 6 bases, with 15 bases between them. The CDR3 is made up of 15 amino acids. The germline CDR1 and CDR2 sequences are LGHNA and YNFKEQ. This CDR3 reads CASSQESGRGCEQYF. The CDR3 nucleotides are TGTGCCAGCAGCCAAGAGTCGGGCAGGGGCTGCGAGCAGTACTTC.

The table lists this clonotype with many counts. The chain carries TRBV28 and TRBJ2-2; D is possibly TRBD1 (5 bases). There are 14 residues in the CDR3. Per germline, CDR1 MDHEN and CDR2 SYDVKM. Trimming removed 7 bases at V and 0 bases at J, with 9 bases between. The CDR3 DNA reads TGTGCCAGCAAGGGGCCTACGAACACCGGGGAGCTGTTTTTT. Translating it yields CASKGPTNTGELFF. Combining the CDR3 with reference TRBV28 and TRBJ2-2 gives the whole variable domain DVKVTQSSRYLVKRTGEKVFLECVQDMDHENMFWYRQDPGLGLRLIYFSYDVKMKEKGDIPEGYSVSREKKERFSLILESASTNQTSMYLCASKGPTNTGELFFGEGSRLTVL.

In its sample, this clonotype was seen a few times. The chain carries TRBV19 and TRBJ1-5, with D possibly TRBD1 on 5 matching bases. The CDR3 runs 15 residues. Germline CDR1 reads LNHDA; CDR2 reads SQIVND (reference sequence). Trimming took 5 bases from V and 0 from J, leaving 11 bases between them. The DNA of the CDR3 is TGTGCCAGTAGTTGGGGTGGACATAGCAATCAGCCCCAGCATTTT. This codes for CASSWGGHSNQPQHF.

The chain carries TRBV5-1 and TRBJ1-2; D not resolved. Trimming pared 4 bases from V and 0 bases from J, leaving 13 bases between. CDR3 size: 15 residues. Germline-derived CDR1 and CDR2 are SGHRS and YFSETQ. Here the CDR3 reads CASSPTGPSNYGYTF. In nucleotides, the CDR3 is TGCGCCAGCAGCCCCACCGGGCCTTCTAACTATGGCTACACCTTC.

V is TRBV5-1 and J is TRBJ2-7; unclear D gene. Germline CDR1 and CDR2: SGHRS and YFSETQ. V was trimmed by 6 bases and J by 3 bases, leaving 13 bases between them. CDR3 length: 13 amino acids. CDR3 in amino acids: CASNYGDHYEQYF. The CDR3 region has the DNA TGCGCCAGCAACTATGGGGATCACTACGAGCAGTACTTC.

This clonotype was detected many times. The V call is TRBV28, the J call TRBJ2-7; 7 bases map to TRBD1. The CDR3 runs 13 residues. Germline CDR1 reads MDHEN; CDR2 reads SYDVKM. Losses at the gene ends were 10 bases for V and 4 bases for J; bases not matched to a gene: 10. CDR3 region: CATKKGAEYEQYF. The CDR3 DNA follows: TGTGCCACCAAGAAGGGGGCGGAGTACGAGCAGTACTTC.

The rearrangement uses TRBV11-3 and TRBJ2-5; TRBD2 matches at 10 bases. The CDR3 has 16 amino acids. The V segment lost 5 bases and the J segment 4 bases; nucleotides outside the gene matches: 10. CDR1 is SGHNT and CDR2 is YENEEA in the germline V gene. In DNA form, the CDR3 reads TGTGCCAGCAGCCATACTAGCGGGAACGTTGTAGAGACCCAGTACTTC. The encoded protein is CASSHTSGNVVETQYF.